This TCR beta chain appears in the sequencing data of a study of shared clonotypes between healthy human individuals. Study-wide background: Researchers assigned three CD4 naive, three CD4 memory, two CD8 naive and one CD8 memory plate to each donor. General study points: Among the subsets, naive ones generally showed larger estimated richness than memory ones. Across a few donors, naive CD4 shared roughly 5.2%, naive CD8 over 3%, memory CD4 2% to 2.5%, memory CD8 about 0.38%.

Naive-designated CD8 cells lacked CD45RO, were positively enriched for CCR7, and omitted terminally differentiated effector memory CD45RA+ cells. Per the germline V gene, CDR1 is MDHEN and CDR2 is SYDVKM. Trimming removed 3 bases from V and 10 bases from J, with 10 bases in between. This CDR3 contains 12 residues. Notes on this clone: Antigen: not known.

Profiled with immunoSEQ multiplex PCR; TCRdb holds only in-frame clones, not every one. Of about 2.1 million clones listed, just under 95% are singletons. The sample comprised naive CD8+ T cells from PBMCs. The chain uses TRBV28 and TRBJ2-1, with D unresolved. This clonotype was obtained from a man younger than 35 in good health. Some clones in this sample may be carry-over from other donors' samples. In DNA, the CDR3 is TGTGCCAGCAGTTTTTTCGGGCGGGAGCAGTTCTTC. This sequence encodes CASSFFGREQFF.